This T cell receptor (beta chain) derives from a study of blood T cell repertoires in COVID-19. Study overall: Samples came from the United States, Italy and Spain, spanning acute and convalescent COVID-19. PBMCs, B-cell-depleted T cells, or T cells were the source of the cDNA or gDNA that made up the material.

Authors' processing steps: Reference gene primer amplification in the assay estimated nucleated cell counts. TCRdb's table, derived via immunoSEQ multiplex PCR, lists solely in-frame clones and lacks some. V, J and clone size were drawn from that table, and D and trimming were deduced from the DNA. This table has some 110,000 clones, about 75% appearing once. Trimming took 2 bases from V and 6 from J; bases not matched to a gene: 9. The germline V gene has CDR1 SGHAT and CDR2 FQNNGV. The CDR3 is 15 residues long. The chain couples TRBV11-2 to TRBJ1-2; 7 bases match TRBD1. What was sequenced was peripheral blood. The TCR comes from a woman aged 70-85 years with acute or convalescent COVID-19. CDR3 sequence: CASSLQGVGSHGYTF. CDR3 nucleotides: TGTGCCAGCAGCTTACAGGGGGTCGGTTCTCATGGCTACACCTTC. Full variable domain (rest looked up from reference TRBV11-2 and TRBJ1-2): EAGVAQSPRYKIIEKRQSVAFWCNPISGHATLYWYQQILGQGPKLLIQFQNNGVVDDSQLPKDRFSAERLKGVDSTLKIQPAKLEDSAVYLCASSLQGVGSHGYTFGSGTRLTVV.